This T cell receptor beta chain appears in the sequencing data of a study of beta chain features in type 1 diabetes. Findings and limits, study-wide: There were fewer insertions and more deletions at the VDJ junctions of type 1 diabetes patients.

Populations isolated by sorting all had purity greater than 95%. Sequencing targeted expressed TCRB transcripts, as all isolated RNA had been reverse transcribed. Deep immunoSEQ sequencing covered naive, central memory and regulatory T cell samples. Sequencing was performed with immunoSEQ multiplex PCR; in TCRdb, only in-frame clones are kept and a portion is missing. This table holds 680,000 or so clones, 15% to 19% found once. This clone was detected a few times. The antigen remains undetermined. The V gene lost 1 base and the J gene lost 2 bases, with 14 bases spanning the gap. This CDR3 is built from 16 residues.

Sequencing was done on a sample of naive CD4+ T cells from blood. The chain has TRBV23-1 and TRBJ1-2; D may be TRBD1 (6 bases). TRBV23-1 is classed as an ORF, of uncertain function. The sequence was collected from a man in his late teens or twenties in good health. The CDR3 nucleotides read TGCGCCAGCAGTCAATGCGGGGAGACAGGCAACTATGGCTACACCTTC. Translated: CASSQCGETGNYGYTF.